This TCR beta chain appears in the sequencing data of a study of cytomegalovirus exposure and HLA in healthy donors. The CDR3 is made up of 16 amino acids. With 7 bases clipped from V and 4 bases from J, the junction kept 14 bases outside the gene matches. CDR1 and CDR2 (germline): SNHLY, FYNNEI. This PCR relied on a set of 60 Vbeta primers and 13 Jbeta primers. Sequencing used immunoSEQ multiplex PCR; TCRdb keeps in-frame clones, though not all of them. The sample shows about 170,000 clones, around 79% of them seen only once. Material for sequencing was PBMCs. The rearrangement links TRBV2 to TRBJ2-7, with 9 bases aligning to TRBD1. This receptor was identified in a woman in her forties or fifties in good health and CMV-seropositive. CDR3 sequence reads: CASIGTGRRVAYEQYF. CDR3 in DNA: TGTGCCAGCATAGGGACAGGGCGCCGCGTGGCGTACGAGCAGTACTTC.